Each of the 13 T cell receptor beta chains below was sequenced from the same sample in a study of blood T cell repertoires in COVID-19. Clones were read by immunoSEQ multiplex PCR, and TCRdb kept only the in-frame ones, dropping some. The sample has about 150,000 clones; roughly 82% are singletons. Sequenced material: peripheral blood. The receptors here all came from a woman aged 45-65 years in a cohort sampled during active or convalescent COVID-19.

The V and J genes are TRBV7-2 and TRBJ2-1; D not resolved. V shed 2 bases and J shed 0 bases, with 8 bases lying between them. The germline CDR1 and CDR2 sequences are SGHTA and FQGNSA. The CDR3 covers 15 residues. CDR3 protein: CASSLWRSSYNEQFF. The CDR3 nucleotides are TGTGCCAGCAGCTTATGGAGAAGCTCCTACAATGAGCAGTTCTTC.

This clone was detected only a few times. CDR3 in amino acids: CAWSVWPDRGSYNEQFF. The CDR3 region has the DNA TGTGCCTGGAGTGTTTGGCCGGACAGGGGCTCCTACAATGAGCAGTTCTTC. The chain links TRBV30 to TRBJ2-1; 9 bases align to TRBD1. This CDR3 has 17 amino acids. Germline CDR1 reads GTSNPN; CDR2 reads SVGIG (reference sequence). V lost 0 bases and J lost 0; bases outside the gene matches: 6. Complete variable domain (other parts from reference TRBV30 and TRBJ2-1): SQTIHQWPATLVQPVGSPLSLECTVEGTSNPNLYWYRQAAGRGLQLLFYSVGIGQISSEVPQNLSASRPQDRQFILSSKKLLLSDSGFYLCAWSVWPDRGSYNEQFFGPGTRLTVL.

This chain uses TRBV7-9 with TRBJ1-2; perhaps TRBD1 as D (5 bases). The V gene lost 5 bases and the J gene lost 6 bases, with 22 bases spanning the gap. There are 16 residues in the CDR3. CDR1 SEHNR and CDR2 FQNEAQ come from the germline V gene (reference sequence). The CDR3 here is CASSPGGGSPPNGYTF. The CDR3 DNA reads TGTGCCAGCAGCCCGGGGGGGGGAAGCCCTCCGAATGGCTACACCTTC.

The chain joins TRBV6-6 to TRBJ1-2; TRBD1 matches 7 bases. This CDR3 is built from 14 residues. Germline V gene data show CDR1 as MNHNY and CDR2 as SVGAGI (reference sequence). Unmatched junction bases numbered 11, after V lost 6 bases and J lost 7 bases. The CDR3 DNA sequence: TGTGCCAGCAGCCCCTTGACAGGGTACGGTGGCTACACCTTC. This gives the protein CASSPLTGYGGYTF.

The chain has TRBV7-6 and TRBJ2-1; 14 nucleotides match TRBD2. J lost 4 bases, V lost 3 bases, and 2 bases had no gene match. Germline-derived CDR1 and CDR2 are SGHVS and FNYEAQ. CDR3 length equals 16 residues. The CDR3 sequence: CASSFGLAGGYNEQFF. The CDR3 coding sequence is TGTGCCAGCAGCTTTGGACTAGCGGGGGGTTACAATGAGCAGTTCTTC.

The V call is TRBV7-3, the J call TRBJ2-1; 7 positions match TRBD2. Per germline, CDR1 SGHTA and CDR2 FQGTGA. Trimming took 6 bases from V and 9 from J; bases not matched to a gene: 8. CDR3 size: 13 residues. Here the CDR3 reads CASSAGVQSEQFF. CDR3 DNA: TGTGCCAGCAGTGCGGGGGTTCAGAGTGAGCAGTTCTTC.

This rearrangement joins TRBV6-1 to TRBJ1-5; D unclear. This CDR3 region has 15 residues. Per the germline V gene, CDR1 is MNHNS and CDR2 is SASEGT. V was clipped by 3 bases and J by 1 base, with 10 bases between them. DNA of the CDR3: TGTGCCAGCAGTGAGGCAGGTAGGAGCAATCAGCCCCAGCATTTT. Translated, it gives CASSEAGRSNQPQHF.

CDR3 DNA sequence: TGTGCCATCAGTGAGGGAGTTGGGCCCCAGCATTTT. This codes for CAISEGVGPQHF. The J gene is TRBJ1-5, the V gene TRBV10-3; D call uncertain. Germline V CDR1 and CDR2: ENHRY, SYGVKD. Trimming removed 2 bases at V and 9 bases at J, with 8 bases between. The CDR3 runs 12 residues.

The table lists this clone with a count of one. This chain uses TRBV23-1 with TRBJ2-1; no clear D. TRBV23-1 falls under the ORF class, with uncertain function. CDR3 length: 14 amino acids. V dropped 3 bases and J dropped 1 base, with 7 bases sitting between them. CDR3 nucleotides: TGCGCCAGCAGTCATAGACTTTCCTACAATGAGCAGTTCTTC. This gives the protein CASSHRLSYNEQFF.

This clone was recorded a few times. The V and J genes are TRBV23-1 and TRBJ1-1; 7 bases fit TRBD1. TRBV23-1 is labeled an ORF, and its function is uncertain. V trimming: 4 bases; J trimming: 0 bases; junction bases outside the gene matches: 11. The CDR3 has 17 amino acids. The CDR3, as DNA: TGCGCCAGCAGTCTAGGGACAGAAAGCAACTTGAACACTGAAGCTTTCTTT. The encoded protein is CASSLGTESNLNTEAFF.

In its sample, this clone was seen a few times. This chain uses TRBV12-3 or TRBV12-4 with TRBJ1-2; D perhaps matches TRBD1 (5 bases). This CDR3 spans 11 amino acids. Trimming shortened V by 3 bases and J by 8 bases, and 7 bases separated the two germline ends. The CDR3 bases are TGTGCCAGCAGTTTGGGGCCAGGCTACACCTTC. Translating gives CASSLGPGYTF.

V is TRBV30 and J is TRBJ1-3; possibly TRBD1 for D (5 bases). The CDR3 is 13 residues long. Germline V gives CDR1 GTSNPN, CDR2 SVGIG (reference sequence). The ends were cut back, 2 bases at V and 12 bases at J, with 17 bases in the middle. The CDR3 DNA follows: TGTGCCTGGAGTCCTCCGGGGCCGGGGGTCATATATTTT. Translated: CAWSPPGPGVIYF. Variable domain in full (rest from reference TRBV30 and TRBJ1-3): SQTIHQWPATLVQPVGSPLSLECTVEGTSNPNLYWYRQAAGRGLQLLFYSVGIGQISSEVPQNLSASRPQDRQFILSSKKLLLSDSGFYLCAWSPPGPGVIYFGEGSWLTVV.

This clone was picked up a small number of times. The rearrangement joins TRBV7-2 to TRBJ1-1; no definite D call. V dropped 3 bases and J dropped 0 bases, with 5 bases sitting between them. The CDR3 has 13 residues. CDR1 and CDR2 (germline): SGHTA, FQGNSA. As DNA, the CDR3 is TGTGCCAGCAGCTTTCAGATGAACACTGAAGCTTTCTTT. Amino acids: CASSFQMNTEAFF. Together with reference TRBV7-2 and TRBJ1-1, the CDR3 gives the full variable domain: GAGVSQSPSNKVTEKGKDVELRCDPISGHTALYWYRQSLGQGLEFLIYFQGNSAPDKSGLPSDRFSAERTGGSVSTLTIQRTQQEDSAVYLCASSFQMNTEAFFGQGTRLTVV.